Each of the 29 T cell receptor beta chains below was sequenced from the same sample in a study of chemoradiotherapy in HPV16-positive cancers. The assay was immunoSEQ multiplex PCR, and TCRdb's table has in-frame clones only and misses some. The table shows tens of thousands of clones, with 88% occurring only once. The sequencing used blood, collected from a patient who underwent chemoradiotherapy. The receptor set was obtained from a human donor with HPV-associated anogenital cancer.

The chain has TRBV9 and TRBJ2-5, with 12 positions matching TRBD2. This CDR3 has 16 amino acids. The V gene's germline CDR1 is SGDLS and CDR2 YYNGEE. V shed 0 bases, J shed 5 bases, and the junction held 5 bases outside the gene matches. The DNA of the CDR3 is TGTGCCAGCAGCGTAGGACTAGCGGGGGTTCGGGAGACCCAGTACTTC. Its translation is CASSVGLAGVRETQYF.

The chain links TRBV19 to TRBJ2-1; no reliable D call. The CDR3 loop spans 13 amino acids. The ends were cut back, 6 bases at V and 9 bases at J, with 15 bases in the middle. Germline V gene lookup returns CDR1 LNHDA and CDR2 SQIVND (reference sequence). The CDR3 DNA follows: TGTGCCAGTAGACAGTCATGGGTGGGTGAGCAGTTCTTC. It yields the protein CASRQSWVGEQFF.

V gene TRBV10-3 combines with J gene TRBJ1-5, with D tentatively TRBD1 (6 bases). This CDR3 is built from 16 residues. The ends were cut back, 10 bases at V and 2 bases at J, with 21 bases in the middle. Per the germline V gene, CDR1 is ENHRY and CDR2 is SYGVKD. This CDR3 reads CATGEIQGSGNQPQHF. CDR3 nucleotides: TGTGCCACCGGCGAAATACAGGGTAGTGGCAATCAGCCCCAGCATTTT.

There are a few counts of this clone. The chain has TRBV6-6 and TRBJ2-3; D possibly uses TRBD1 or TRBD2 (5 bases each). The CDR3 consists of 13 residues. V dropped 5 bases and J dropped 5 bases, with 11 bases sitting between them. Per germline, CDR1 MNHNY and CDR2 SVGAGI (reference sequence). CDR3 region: CASSLRDGDTQYF. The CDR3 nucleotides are TGTGCCAGCAGTCTCCGGGACGGAGATACGCAGTATTTT.

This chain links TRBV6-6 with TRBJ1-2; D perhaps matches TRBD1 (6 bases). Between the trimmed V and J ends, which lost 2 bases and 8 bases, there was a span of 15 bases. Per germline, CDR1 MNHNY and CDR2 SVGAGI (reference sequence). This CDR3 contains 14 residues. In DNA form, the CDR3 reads TGTGCCAGCAGTTACAAGCAGGTCCAGGGGGGCTACACCTTC. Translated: CASSYKQVQGGYTF.

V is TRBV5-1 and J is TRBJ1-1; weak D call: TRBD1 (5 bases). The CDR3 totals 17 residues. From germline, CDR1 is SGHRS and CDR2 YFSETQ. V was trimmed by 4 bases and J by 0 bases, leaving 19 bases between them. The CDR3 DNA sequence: TGCGCCAGCAGCCCGTTTACCTCGGGACTTTTGAACACTGAAGCTTTCTTT. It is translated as CASSPFTSGLLNTEAFF.

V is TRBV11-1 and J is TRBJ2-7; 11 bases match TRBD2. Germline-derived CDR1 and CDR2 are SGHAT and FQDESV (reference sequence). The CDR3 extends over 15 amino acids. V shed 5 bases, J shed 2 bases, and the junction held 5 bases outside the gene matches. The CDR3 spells CASSRTSGGPYEQYF. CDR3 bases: TGTGCCAGCAGCCGAACTAGCGGGGGACCCTACGAGCAGTACTTC.

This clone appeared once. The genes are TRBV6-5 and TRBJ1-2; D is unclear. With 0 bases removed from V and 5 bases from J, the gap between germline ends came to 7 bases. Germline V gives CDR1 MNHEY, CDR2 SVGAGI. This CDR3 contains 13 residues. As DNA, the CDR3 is TGTGCCAGCAGTTACTCGGCGTCTTATGGCTACACCTTC. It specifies CASSYSASYGYTF.

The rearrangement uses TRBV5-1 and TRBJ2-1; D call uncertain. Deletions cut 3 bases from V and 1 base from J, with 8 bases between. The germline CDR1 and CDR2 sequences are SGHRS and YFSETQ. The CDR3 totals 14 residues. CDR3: CASSYSSSYNEQFF. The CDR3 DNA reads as TGCGCCAGCAGCTATTCTAGTTCCTACAATGAGCAGTTCTTC.

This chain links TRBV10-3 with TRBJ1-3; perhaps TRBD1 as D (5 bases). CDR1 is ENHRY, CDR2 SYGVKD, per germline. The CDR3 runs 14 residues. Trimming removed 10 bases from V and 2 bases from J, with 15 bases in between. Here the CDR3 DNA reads TGTGCCACCTTCACCGGGACCGCTGGAAACACCATATATTTT. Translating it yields CATFTGTAGNTIYF.

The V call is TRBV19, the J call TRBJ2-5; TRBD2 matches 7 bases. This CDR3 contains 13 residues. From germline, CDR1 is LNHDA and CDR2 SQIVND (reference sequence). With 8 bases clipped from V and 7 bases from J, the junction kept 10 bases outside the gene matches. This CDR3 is CASAPGREGTQYF. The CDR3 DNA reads TGTGCCAGTGCCCCGGGCAGGGAGGGGACCCAGTACTTC.

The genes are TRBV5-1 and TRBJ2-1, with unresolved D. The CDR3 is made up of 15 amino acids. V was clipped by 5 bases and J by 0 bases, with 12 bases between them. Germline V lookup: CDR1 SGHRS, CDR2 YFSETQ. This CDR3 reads CASRSQPYSYNEQFF. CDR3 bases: TGCGCCAGCAGGTCTCAGCCGTACTCCTACAATGAGCAGTTCTTC.

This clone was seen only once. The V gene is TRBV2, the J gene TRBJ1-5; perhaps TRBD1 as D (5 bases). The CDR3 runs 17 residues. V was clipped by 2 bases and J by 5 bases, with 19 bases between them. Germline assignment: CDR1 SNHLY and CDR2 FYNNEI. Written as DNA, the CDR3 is TGTGCCAGCAGTGAATCGCGCTGGGGGGGTGGGGATCAGCCCCAGCATTTT. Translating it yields CASSESRWGGGDQPQHF.

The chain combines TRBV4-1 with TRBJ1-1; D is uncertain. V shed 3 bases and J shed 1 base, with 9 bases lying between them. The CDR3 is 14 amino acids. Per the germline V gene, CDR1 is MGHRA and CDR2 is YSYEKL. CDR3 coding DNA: TGCGCCAGCAGCCAGTTCCCAACGAACACTGAAGCTTTCTTT. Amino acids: CASSQFPTNTEAFF.

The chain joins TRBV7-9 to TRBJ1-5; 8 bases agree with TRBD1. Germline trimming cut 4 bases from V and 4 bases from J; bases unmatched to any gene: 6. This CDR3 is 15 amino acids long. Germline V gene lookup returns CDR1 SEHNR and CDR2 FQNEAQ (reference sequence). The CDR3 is CASSSDRARNQPQHF. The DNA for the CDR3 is TGTGCCAGCAGCTCGGACAGGGCAAGGAATCAGCCCCAGCATTTT.

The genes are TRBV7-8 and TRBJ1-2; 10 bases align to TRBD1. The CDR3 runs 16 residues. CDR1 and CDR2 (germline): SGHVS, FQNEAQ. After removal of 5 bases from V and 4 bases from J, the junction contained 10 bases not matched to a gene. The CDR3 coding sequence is TGTGCCAGCAGCATCACCGGGACAGGGGCTTCCTATGGCTACACCTTC. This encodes CASSITGTGASYGYTF.

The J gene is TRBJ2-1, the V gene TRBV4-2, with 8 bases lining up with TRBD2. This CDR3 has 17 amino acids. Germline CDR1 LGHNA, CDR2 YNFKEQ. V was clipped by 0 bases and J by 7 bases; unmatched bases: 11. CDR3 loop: CASSQDRVAGPLNEQFF. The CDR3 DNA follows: TGTGCCAGCAGCCAAGATAGGGTAGCGGGACCTTTAAATGAGCAGTTCTTC.

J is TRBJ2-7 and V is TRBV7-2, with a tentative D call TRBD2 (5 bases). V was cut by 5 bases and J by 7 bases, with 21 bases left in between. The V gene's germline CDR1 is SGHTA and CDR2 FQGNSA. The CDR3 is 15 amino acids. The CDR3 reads CASSPRAGDWWEQYF. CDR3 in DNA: TGTGCCAGCAGCCCGCGGGCCGGAGACTGGTGGGAGCAGTACTTC.

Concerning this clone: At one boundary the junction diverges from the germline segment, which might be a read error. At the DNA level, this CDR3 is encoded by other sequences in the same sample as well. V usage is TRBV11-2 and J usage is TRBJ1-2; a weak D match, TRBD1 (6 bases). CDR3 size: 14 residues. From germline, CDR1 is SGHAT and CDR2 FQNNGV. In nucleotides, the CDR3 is TGTGCCAGCAGCTCTCTACAGGGAGACTACGGCTACACCTTC. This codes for CASSSLQGDYGYTF.

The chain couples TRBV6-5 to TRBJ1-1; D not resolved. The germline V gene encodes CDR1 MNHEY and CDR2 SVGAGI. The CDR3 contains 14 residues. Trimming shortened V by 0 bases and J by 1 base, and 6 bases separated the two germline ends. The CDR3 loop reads CASSYSPRNTEAFF. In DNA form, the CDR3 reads TGTGCCAGCAGTTACTCTCCTAGGAACACTGAAGCTTTCTTT.

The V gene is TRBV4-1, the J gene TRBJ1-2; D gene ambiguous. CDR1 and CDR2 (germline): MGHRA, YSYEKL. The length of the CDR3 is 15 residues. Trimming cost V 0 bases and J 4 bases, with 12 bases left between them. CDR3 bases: TGCGCCAGCAGCCAAGAGGCCAGGTCCGCCTATGGCTACACCTTC. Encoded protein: CASSQEARSAYGYTF.

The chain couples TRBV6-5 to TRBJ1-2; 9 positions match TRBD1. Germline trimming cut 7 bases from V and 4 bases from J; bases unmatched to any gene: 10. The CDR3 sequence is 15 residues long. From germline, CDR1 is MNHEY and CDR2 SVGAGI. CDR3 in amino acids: CASTYTRGQGYGYTF. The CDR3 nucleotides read TGTGCCAGCACCTATACGAGGGGACAGGGCTATGGCTACACCTTC.

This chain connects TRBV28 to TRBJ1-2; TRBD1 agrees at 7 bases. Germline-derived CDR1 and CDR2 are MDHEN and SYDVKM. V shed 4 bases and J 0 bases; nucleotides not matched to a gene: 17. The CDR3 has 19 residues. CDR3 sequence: CASSSSPRQGRSANYGYTF. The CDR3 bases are TGTGCCAGCAGTTCCTCTCCTAGACAGGGCCGTTCAGCTAACTATGGCTACACCTTC.

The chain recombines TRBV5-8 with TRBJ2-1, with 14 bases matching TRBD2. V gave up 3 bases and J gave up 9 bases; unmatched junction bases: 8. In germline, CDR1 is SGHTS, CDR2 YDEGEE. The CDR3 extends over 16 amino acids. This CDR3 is CASSYRLAGGDSEQFF. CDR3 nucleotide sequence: TGTGCCAGCAGCTACCGACTAGCGGGAGGGGACAGTGAGCAGTTCTTC. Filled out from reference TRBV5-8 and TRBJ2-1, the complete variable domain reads EAGVTQSPTHLIKTRGQQATLRCSPISGHTSVYWYQQALGLGLQFLLWYDEGEERNRGNFPPRFSGRQFPNYSSELNVNALELEDSALYLCASSYRLAGGDSEQFFGPGTRLTVL.

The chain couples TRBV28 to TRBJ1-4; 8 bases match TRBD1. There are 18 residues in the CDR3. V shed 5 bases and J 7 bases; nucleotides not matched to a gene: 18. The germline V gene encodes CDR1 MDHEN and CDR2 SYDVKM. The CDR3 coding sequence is TGTGCCAGCAGTGCTCCGGGACAGGTTACGTTGGGGAGTGAAAAACTGTTTTTT. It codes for CASSAPGQVTLGSEKLFF.

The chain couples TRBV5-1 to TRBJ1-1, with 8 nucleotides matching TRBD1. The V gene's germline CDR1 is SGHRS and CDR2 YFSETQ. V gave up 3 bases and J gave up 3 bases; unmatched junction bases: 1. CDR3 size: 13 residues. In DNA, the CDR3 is TGCGCCAGCAGCTCACAGGGGGACACTGAAGCTTTCTTT. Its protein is CASSSQGDTEAFF. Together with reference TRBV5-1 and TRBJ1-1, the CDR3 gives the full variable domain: KAGVTQTPRYLIKTRGQQVTLSCSPISGHRSVSWYQQTPGQGLQFLFEYFSETQRNKGNFPGRFSGRQFSNSRSEMNVSTLELGDSALYLCASSSQGDTEAFFGQGTRLTVV.

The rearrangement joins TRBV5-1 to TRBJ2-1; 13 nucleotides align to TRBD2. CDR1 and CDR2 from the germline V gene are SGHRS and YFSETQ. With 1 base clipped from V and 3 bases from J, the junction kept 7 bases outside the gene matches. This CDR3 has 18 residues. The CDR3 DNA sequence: TGCGCCAGCAGCTTGTGGACTAGCGGGGGAACTAGCTACAATGAGCAGTTCTTC. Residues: CASSLWTSGGTSYNEQFF.

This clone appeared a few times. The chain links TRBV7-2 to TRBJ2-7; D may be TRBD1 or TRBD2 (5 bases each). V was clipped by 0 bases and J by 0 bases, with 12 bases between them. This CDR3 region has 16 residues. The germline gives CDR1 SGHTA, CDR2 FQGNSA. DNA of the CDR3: TGTGCCAGCAGCTTAGCCCCTCCGGGGCACTCCTACGAGCAGTACTTC. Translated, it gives CASSLAPPGHSYEQYF.

The CDR3 DNA reads TGTGCCAGCAGCGGCGGCGGACCACTAGATACGCAGTATTTT. It is translated as CASSGGGPLDTQYF. The genes are TRBV9 and TRBJ2-3, with D hard to call. V lost 3 bases to trimming and J lost 5 bases, with 13 bases between them. CDR1 and CDR2 (germline): SGDLS, YYNGEE. The CDR3 is 14 residues long.